This T cell receptor beta chain appears in the sequencing data of a study of cytomegalovirus exposure and HLA in healthy donors. V lost 3 bases to trimming and J lost 5 bases; unmatched junction nucleotides: 10. Looked up from germline, CDR1 is KGHSH and CDR2 is LQKENI. The length of the CDR3 is 17 residues. It was with 60 Vbeta and 13 Jbeta primers that the PCR ran. Sequencing was performed with immunoSEQ multiplex PCR; in TCRdb, only in-frame clones are kept and a portion is missing. The table records 150,000 to 200,000 clones, 82% of them present only once. Material for sequencing was PBMCs. The receptor was derived from a woman between 18 and 29 years old in good health and CMV-seronegative. This chain links TRBV18 with TRBJ2-5; 12 bases align to TRBD2. The CDR3 DNA sequence: TGTGCCAGCTCACCCTCCCCTAGCGGGGGGGCAGGGGAGACCCAGTACTTC. Its translation: CASSPSPSGGAGETQYF.